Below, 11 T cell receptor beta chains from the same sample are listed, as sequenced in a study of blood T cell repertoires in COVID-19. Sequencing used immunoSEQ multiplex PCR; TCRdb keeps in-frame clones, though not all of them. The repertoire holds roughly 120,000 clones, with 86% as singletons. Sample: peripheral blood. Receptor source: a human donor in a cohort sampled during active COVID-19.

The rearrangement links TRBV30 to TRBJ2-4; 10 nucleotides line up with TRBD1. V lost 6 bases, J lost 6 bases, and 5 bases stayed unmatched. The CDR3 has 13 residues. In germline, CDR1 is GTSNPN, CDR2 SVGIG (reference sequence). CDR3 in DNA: TGTGCCTGCGACAGGGGGCTGAGAAACATTCAGTACTTC. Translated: CACDRGLRNIQYF.

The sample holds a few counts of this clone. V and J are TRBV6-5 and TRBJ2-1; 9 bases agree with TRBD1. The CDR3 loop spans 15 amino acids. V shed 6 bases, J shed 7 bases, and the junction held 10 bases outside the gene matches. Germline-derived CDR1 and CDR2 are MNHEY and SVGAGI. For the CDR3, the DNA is TGTGCCAGCAGAAACAGGGGGCAAGTCCGAAATGAGCAGTTCTTC. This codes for CASRNRGQVRNEQFF.

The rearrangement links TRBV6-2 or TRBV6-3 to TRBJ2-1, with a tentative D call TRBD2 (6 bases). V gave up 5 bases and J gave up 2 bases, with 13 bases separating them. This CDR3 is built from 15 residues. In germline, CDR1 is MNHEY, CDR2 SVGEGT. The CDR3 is CASSTRESPYNEQFF. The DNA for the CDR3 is TGTGCCAGCAGTACCCGGGAGTCGCCCTACAATGAGCAGTTCTTC.

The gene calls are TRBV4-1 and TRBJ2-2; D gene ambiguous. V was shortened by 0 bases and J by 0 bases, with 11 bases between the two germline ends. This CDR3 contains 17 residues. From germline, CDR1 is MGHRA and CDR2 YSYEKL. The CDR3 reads CASSQDQSDSNTGELFF. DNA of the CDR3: TGCGCCAGCAGCCAAGATCAGTCAGATTCGAACACCGGGGAGCTGTTTTTT.

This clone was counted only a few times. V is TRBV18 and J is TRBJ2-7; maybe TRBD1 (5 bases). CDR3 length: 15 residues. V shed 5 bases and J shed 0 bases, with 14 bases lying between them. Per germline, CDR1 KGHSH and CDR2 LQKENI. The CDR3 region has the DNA TGTGCCAGCTCAAAAGGACAAAAAAACTCCTACGAGCAGTACTTC. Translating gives CASSKGQKNSYEQYF.

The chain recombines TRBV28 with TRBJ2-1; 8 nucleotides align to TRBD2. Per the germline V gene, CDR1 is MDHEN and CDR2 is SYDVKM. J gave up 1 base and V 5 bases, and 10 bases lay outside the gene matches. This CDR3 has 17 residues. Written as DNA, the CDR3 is TGTGCCAGCAGTCCGACTCCAACTAGCGGTTCCTACAATGAGCAGTTCTTC. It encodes CASSPTPTSGSYNEQFF.

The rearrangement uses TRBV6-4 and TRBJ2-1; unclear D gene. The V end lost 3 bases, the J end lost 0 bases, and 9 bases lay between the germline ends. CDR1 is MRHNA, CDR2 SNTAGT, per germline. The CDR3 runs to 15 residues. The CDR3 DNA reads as TGTGCCAGCAGTGAAGAACTTGGCTCCTACAATGAGCAGTTCTTC. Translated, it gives CASSEELGSYNEQFF.

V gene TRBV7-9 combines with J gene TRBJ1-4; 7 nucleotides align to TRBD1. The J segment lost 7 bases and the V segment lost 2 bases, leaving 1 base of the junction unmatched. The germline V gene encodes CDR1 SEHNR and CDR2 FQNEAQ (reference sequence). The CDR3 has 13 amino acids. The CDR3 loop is CASSLRGREKLFF. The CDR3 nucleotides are TGTGCCAGCAGCTTAAGGGGGCGTGAAAAACTGTTTTTT.

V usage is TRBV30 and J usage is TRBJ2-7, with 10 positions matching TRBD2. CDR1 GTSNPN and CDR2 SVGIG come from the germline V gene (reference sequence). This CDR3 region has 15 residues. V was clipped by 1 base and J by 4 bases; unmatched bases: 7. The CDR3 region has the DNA TGTGCCTGGAGTGACGAGGGACTAGCGTGGTACGAGCAGTACTTC. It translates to CAWSDEGLAWYEQYF.

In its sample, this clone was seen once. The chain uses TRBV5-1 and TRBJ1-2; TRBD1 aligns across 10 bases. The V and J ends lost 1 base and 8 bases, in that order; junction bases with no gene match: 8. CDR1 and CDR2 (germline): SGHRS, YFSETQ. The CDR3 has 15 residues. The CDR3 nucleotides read TGCGCCAGCAGCTTGCCGCGGGACAGGGGAGCCGGCTACACCTTC. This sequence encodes CASSLPRDRGAGYTF.

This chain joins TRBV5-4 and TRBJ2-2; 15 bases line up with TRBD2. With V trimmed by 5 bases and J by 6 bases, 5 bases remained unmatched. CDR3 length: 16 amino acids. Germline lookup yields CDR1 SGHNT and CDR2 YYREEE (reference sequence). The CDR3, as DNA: TGTGCCAGCAGGTCGGGACTAGCGGGGGGTGCCGGGGAGCTGTTTTTT. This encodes CASRSGLAGGAGELFF. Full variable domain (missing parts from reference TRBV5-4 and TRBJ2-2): ETGVTQSPTHLIKTRGQQVTLRCSSQSGHNTVSWYQQALGQGPQFIFQYYREEENGRGNFPPRFSGLQFPNYSSELNVNALELDDSALYLCASRSGLAGGAGELFFGEGSRLTVL.